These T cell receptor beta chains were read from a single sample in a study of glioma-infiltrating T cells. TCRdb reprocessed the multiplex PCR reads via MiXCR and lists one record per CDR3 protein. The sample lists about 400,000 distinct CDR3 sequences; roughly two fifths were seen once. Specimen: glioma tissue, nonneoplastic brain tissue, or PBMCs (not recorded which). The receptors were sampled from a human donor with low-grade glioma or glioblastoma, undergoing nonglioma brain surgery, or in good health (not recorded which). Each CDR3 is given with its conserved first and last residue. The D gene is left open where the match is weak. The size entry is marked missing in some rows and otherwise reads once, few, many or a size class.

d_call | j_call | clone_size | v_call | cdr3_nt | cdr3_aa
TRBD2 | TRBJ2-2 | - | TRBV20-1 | TGCGGTGCTAAACTTATCCTAGCGGGAGCACACACCGGGGAGCTGTTTTTT | CGAKLILAGAHTGELFF
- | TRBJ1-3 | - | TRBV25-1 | TGTGCCAGCAGTGAACTACCTCCAACAGGGAACGCTGGAAACACCATATATTTT | CASSELPPTGNAGNTIYF
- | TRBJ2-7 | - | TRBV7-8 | TGTGCCAGCAGCACCCGACCCGCGACCGAGCAGTACTTC | CASSTRPATEQYF
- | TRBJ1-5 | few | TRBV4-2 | TGTGCCAGCAGCCAAGTAGGCCAGCTATACAATCAGCCCCAGCATTTT | CASSQVGQLYNQPQHF
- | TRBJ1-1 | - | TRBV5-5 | TGTGCCAGCAGCTTCAGCCTATTCAAGATGAACACTGAAGCTTTCTTT | CASSFSLFKMNTEAFF
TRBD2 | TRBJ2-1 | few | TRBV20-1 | TGCAGTGCCCGACTAGCGGCCTACAATGAGCAGTTCTTC | CSARLAAYNEQFF
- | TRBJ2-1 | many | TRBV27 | TGTGCCAGCAGTTTGTTAGCGACGGACGAGCAGTTCTTC | CASSLLATDEQFF
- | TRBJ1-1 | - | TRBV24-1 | TGTGCCACCAGTGCCAACGTGAACACTGAAGCTTTCTTT | CATSANVNTEAFF
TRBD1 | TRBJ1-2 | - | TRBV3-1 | TGTGCCAGGGATTCTCGGCAGGGGGAACAAGGCTACACCTTC | CARDSRQGEQGYTF
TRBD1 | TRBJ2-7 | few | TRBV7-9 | TGTGCCAGCAGCCGTTCCCGGGGACAGACTTCTACCTACGAGCAGTACTTC | CASSRSRGQTSTYEQYF
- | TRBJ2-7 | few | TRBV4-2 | TGTGCCAGCAGCCAAAAGGACCTCGTTGAGCAGTACTTC | CASSQKDLVEQYF
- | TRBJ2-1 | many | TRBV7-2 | TGTGCCAGCAGCCGACGTTCGGGCCCCTACAATGAGCAGTTCTTC | CASSRRSGPYNEQFF
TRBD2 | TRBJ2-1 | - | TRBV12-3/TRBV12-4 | TGTGCCAGCAGTCCCGGGACTAGCGGGAGAGGGGGCTCCTACAATGAGCAGTTCTTC | CASSPGTSGRGGSYNEQFF
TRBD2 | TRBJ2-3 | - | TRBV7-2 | TGTGCCAGCAGCTTTCGGCTAGCGGTTAGCACAGATACGCAGTATTTT | CASSFRLAVSTDTQYF
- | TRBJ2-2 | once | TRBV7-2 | TGTGCCAGCAGCCCGACTAACGGGGAGCTGTTTTTT | CASSPTNGELFF
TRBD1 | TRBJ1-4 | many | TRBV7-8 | TGTGCCAGCAGCTTAGGGAGGACAGGGTTCAATGAAAAACTGTTTTTT | CASSLGRTGFNEKLFF
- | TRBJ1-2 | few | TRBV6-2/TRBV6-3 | TGTGCCAGCAGTTACTTACGACAGGCTACAAGTGACGGCTACACCTTC | CASSYLRQATSDGYTF
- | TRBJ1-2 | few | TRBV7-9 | TGTGCCAGCAGCTTGGACGGACCACTTTACACCTTC | CASSLDGPLYTF
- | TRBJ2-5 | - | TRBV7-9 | TGTGCCAGCAGCGCTATGAGACTCAATAAAGAGACCCAGTACTTC | CASSAMRLNKETQYF
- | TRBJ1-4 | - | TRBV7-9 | TGTGCCAGCAGCTTGAGTTCAGGGAGGAACGAAAAACTGTTTTTT | CASSLSSGRNEKLFF
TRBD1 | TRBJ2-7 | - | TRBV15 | TGTGCCACCAGCAGAGATACAGGGGGGTACGAGCAGTACTTC | CATSRDTGGYEQYF
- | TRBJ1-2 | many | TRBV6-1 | TGTGCCAGCAGTCCAGGGGCTGGCTACACCTTC | CASSPGAGYTF
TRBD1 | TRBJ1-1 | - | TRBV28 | TGTGCCAGCAATGGCCAAATCACAGGGGTTGACGCTGAAGCTTTCTTT | CASNGQITGVDAEAFF
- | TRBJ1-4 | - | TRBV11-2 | TGTGCCAGCAGCTTAGACGTCAACGAAAAACTGTTTTTT | CASSLDVNEKLFF
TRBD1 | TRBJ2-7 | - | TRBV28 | TGTGCCAGCAGTTTCGGACAGGGTCACGAGCAGTACTTC | CASSFGQGHEQYF
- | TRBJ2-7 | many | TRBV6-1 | TGTGCCAGCAGGCCACCGGGACGGACCTACGAGCAGTACTTC | CASRPPGRTYEQYF
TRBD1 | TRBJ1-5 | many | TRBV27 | TGTGCCAGCAGTACGACAGGGCCGGGAGGTCCCCAGCATTTT | CASSTTGPGGPQHF
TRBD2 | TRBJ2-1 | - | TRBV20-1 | TGCAGTGCTCAACCTAGCGGGAGGGCCGGTGAGCAGTCCTTC | CSAQPSGRAGEQSF
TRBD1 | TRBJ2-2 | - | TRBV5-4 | TGTGCCAGCAGCTCGGGACAGGGGGGTAGCGGGGAGCTGTTTTTT | CASSSGQGGSGELFF
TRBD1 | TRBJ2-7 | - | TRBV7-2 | TGTGCCAGCAGCTGGGGGGACAGGGGGAATCCCTACGAGCAGTACTTC | CASSWGDRGNPYEQYF
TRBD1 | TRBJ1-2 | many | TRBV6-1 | TGTGCCAGCAGGAATCCGGGACAGAACTATGGCTACACCTTC | CASRNPGQNYGYTF
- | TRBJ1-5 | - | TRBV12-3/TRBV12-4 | TGTGCCAGCAGTGAGGGGAGTAGGCAGCCCCAGCATTTT | CASSEGSRQPQHF
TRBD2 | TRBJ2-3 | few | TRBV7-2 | TGTGCCAGCAGCCCGGGACTAGCGGGAGGAGAATCAGATACGCAGTATTTT | CASSPGLAGGESDTQYF
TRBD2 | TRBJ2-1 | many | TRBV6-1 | TGTGCCAGCGAAAGGACTAGCGGGAGTTGGGATGAGCAGTTCTTC | CASERTSGSWDEQFF
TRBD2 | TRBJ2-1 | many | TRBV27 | TGTGCCAGCAGTTTAGGGACTAGCGGGAACAATGAGCAGTTCTTC | CASSLGTSGNNEQFF
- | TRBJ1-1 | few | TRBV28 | TGTGCCAGCAGTTTATGGAACCAGGGGTTGAACACTGAAGCTTTCTTT | CASSLWNQGLNTEAFF
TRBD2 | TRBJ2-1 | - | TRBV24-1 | TGTGCCACCAGTGACCCCGGGGCTAGCGGGACCTCCTACAATGAGCAGTTCTTC | CATSDPGASGTSYNEQFF
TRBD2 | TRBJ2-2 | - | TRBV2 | TGTGCCAGCAGTGAATCCAGCGGGAGCTATAACACCGGGGAGCTGTTTTTT | CASSESSGSYNTGELFF
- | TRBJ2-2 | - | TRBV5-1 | TGCGCCAGCAGCTTGGAGACAGGAGGGGAGCTGTTTTTT | CASSLETGGELFF
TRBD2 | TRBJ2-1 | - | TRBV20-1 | TGCAGTGCTAGAGATCCCTGGACTAGCGGGCCTTACAATGAGCAGTTCTTC | CSARDPWTSGPYNEQFF
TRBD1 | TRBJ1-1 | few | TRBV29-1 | TGCAGCGGAAAGGGACAGGGGGCCGTTGAAGCTTTCTTT | CSGKGQGAVEAFF
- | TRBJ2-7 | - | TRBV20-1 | TGCAGTGCTAGGCCCCCGGGGCACTACGAGCAGTACTTC | CSARPPGHYEQYF
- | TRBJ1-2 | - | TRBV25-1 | TGTGCCAGCACCACTACCGCAGGGATAATTGGCTACACCTTC | CASTTTAGIIGYTF
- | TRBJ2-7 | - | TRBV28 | TGTGCCAGCAGTTTAACGGCGCCTCTTCCCGAGCAGTACTTC | CASSLTAPLPEQYF
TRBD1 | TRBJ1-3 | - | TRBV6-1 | TGTGCCAGCAGTTTCGAAGGGGGCAGTGGAAACACCATATATTTT | CASSFEGGSGNTIYF
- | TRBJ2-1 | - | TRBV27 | TGTGCCAGCACCCCAATAGGCTGGTACAATGAGCAGTTCTTC | CASTPIGWYNEQFF
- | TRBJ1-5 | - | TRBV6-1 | TGTGCCAGCAGACTAACAGACGAGAGCAATCAGCCCCAGCATTTT | CASRLTDESNQPQHF